This passage covers 12 T cell receptor beta chains from one sample sequenced in a study of cytomegalovirus exposure and HLA in healthy donors (dated by TCRdb to about 2017). The library was made by the immunoSEQ multiplex PCR assay. The multiplex PCR relied on a mix of 60 forward primers for TCR Vbeta segments and 13 reverse primers for TCR Jbeta segments. TCRdb's version of the immuneACCESS table is confined to in-frame rearrangements and falls short of the full clone set. An unresolved V gene accounts for under half of the shortfall where checked; the remainder is of unknown origin. Counted in this sample were roughly 240,000 clones; approximately 84% of them appeared once. The leading ten clones occupy 0.2% to 0.3% of the sample. The sequenced sample was PBMCs. All receptors come from a girl aged 2 to 9 in good health and CMV-seronegative.

This clone has just one count. J is TRBJ2-7 and V is TRBV18; tentative D call: TRBD2 (6 bases). The germline V and J ends were trimmed by 2 bases and 0 bases, with 11 bases remaining between them. CDR3 length: 15 residues. The germline V gene encodes CDR1 KGHSH and CDR2 LQKENI. The CDR3 nucleotides read TGTGCCAGCTCACCATCCCGGGACTTCTCCTACGAGCAGTACTTC. Its translation: CASSPSRDFSYEQYF.

V usage is TRBV25-1 and J usage is TRBJ2-5; the D gene is possibly TRBD2 (6 bases). With 3 bases removed from V and 5 bases from J, the gap between germline ends came to 13 bases. Germline V CDR1 and CDR2: MGHDK, SYGVNS. CDR3 length equals 14 residues. The CDR3 region has the DNA TGTGCCAGCAGTGATTCTGCGGGGATCGAGACCCAGTACTTC. Protein: CASSDSAGIETQYF.

The chain is built from TRBV5-1 and TRBJ2-5; TRBD2 is a possible D gene (5 bases). Looked up from germline, CDR1 is SGHRS and CDR2 is YFSETQ. The CDR3 runs to 14 residues. Trimming cost V 4 bases and J 5 bases, with 15 bases left between them. The CDR3 DNA is TGCGCCAGCAGCCCGCGCGCGGGCAGCGAGACCCAGTACTTC. Translating it yields CASSPRAGSETQYF. Based on the CDR3 plus reference TRBV5-1 and TRBJ2-5, the full variable domain is KAGVTQTPRYLIKTRGQQVTLSCSPISGHRSVSWYQQTPGQGLQFLFEYFSETQRNKGNFPGRFSGRQFSNSRSEMNVSTLELGDSALYLCASSPRAGSETQYFGPGTRLLVL.

The chain couples TRBV11-2 to TRBJ2-7, with 7 bases identical to TRBD1. V was pared by 5 bases and J by 0 bases, with 13 bases of the junction left unmatched. This CDR3 is 17 amino acids long. Germline assignment: CDR1 SGHAT and CDR2 FQNNGV. The CDR3 protein is CASSPQPRQGFSYEQYF. DNA for the CDR3: TGTGCCAGCAGCCCCCAACCCCGACAGGGCTTCTCCTACGAGCAGTACTTC.

The rearrangement links TRBV27 to TRBJ2-7, with 9 bases fitting TRBD1. The CDR3 extends over 15 amino acids. The germline CDR1 and CDR2 sequences are MNHEY and SMNVEV (reference sequence). The ends lost 1 base at V and 7 bases at J; junction bases unmatched: 8. CDR3 DNA: TGTGCCAGCAGTTTATTTGGGGGGACAGGGATAGAGCAGTACTTC. It codes for CASSLFGGTGIEQYF.

The chain joins TRBV6-1 to TRBJ1-2; 8 nucleotides align to TRBD1. Trimming removed 1 base from V and 1 base from J; junction bases left unmatched: 11. Germline loops: CDR1 MNHNS, CDR2 SASEGT. CDR3 size: 18 residues. The CDR3 sequence is CASSEEWVQGVRNYGYTF. For the CDR3, the DNA is TGTGCCAGCAGTGAAGAATGGGTACAGGGGGTCCGTAACTATGGCTACACCTTC.

The rearrangement links TRBV7-6 to TRBJ2-7, with D possibly matching TRBD2 (7 bases). The germline gives CDR1 SGHVS, CDR2 FNYEAQ. V gave up 2 bases and J gave up 0 bases, with 20 bases separating them. The CDR3 sequence is 18 residues long. CDR3 region: CASSLFTFRGAASYEQYF. The CDR3 nucleotides are TGTGCCAGCAGCTTATTTACCTTTCGGGGGGCGGCCTCCTACGAGCAGTACTTC.

CDR3 DNA: TGCGCCAGCAGCCAAGTGGTCGGTTATGGCTACACCTTC. It specifies CASSQVVGYGYTF. The gene calls are TRBV4-1 and TRBJ1-2; D is unresolved. With 1 base removed from V and 5 bases from J, the gap between germline ends came to 8 bases. Per germline, CDR1 MGHRA and CDR2 YSYEKL. The CDR3 extends over 13 amino acids.

The chain carries TRBV21-1 and TRBJ2-7; the table assigns TRBD2, which was not confirmed against the DNA. TRBV21-1 is classified as a pseudogene. CDR3 length: 16 amino acids. The CDR3 DNA is TGTGCCAGCAGCAAACCCCCCATGCGCATGTCCTACGAGCAGTACTTC. Amino acid sequence: CASSKPPMRMSYEQYF.

The rearrangement uses TRBV5-1 and TRBJ1-4; D is possibly TRBD1 (6 bases). The CDR3 is made up of 14 amino acids. The V gene lost 3 bases and the J gene lost 8 bases, with 14 bases spanning the gap. Germline V lookup: CDR1 SGHRS, CDR2 YFSETQ. The CDR3 DNA reads as TGCGCCAGCAGCTCGATGGACAGTGGAGAAAAACTGTTTTTT. It encodes CASSSMDSGEKLFF.

The V call is TRBV11-2, the J call TRBJ2-1; D uncertain. CDR1 is SGHAT, CDR2 FQNNGV, per germline. This CDR3 contains 16 residues. V was shortened by 1 base and J by 6 bases, with 16 bases between the two germline ends. CDR3 in amino acids: CASSLAPFVRSNEQFF. CDR3 in DNA: TGTGCCAGCAGCTTAGCCCCCTTTGTGCGAAGCAATGAGCAGTTCTTC.

The chain is built from TRBV5-4 and TRBJ1-2, with 7 bases identical to TRBD1. The junction had 8 bases not matched to a gene; V was cut back by 4 bases and J by 2 bases. The CDR3 sequence is 15 residues long. Germline V gives CDR1 SGHNT, CDR2 YYREEE (reference sequence). The CDR3: CASSRTGAQNYGYTF. CDR3 coding DNA: TGTGCCAGCAGCCGAACAGGGGCCCAAAACTATGGCTACACCTTC.